A single TCR beta chain is shown here with its context. The antigen remains unidentified. The data stem from a study of siplizumab effects on memory and regulatory T cells. Study-wide results and limits: An assignable naive or memory phenotype was lacking in roughly 80-97% of proliferating CD4+ or CD8+ clones. Memory cells seemed less diverse than naive T cells, which seemed major alloresponse contributors. The suppressive capacity of proliferating Tregs from siplizumab cultures remained unconfirmed. A significant reduction in alloreactive sequences traceable to unstimulated CD4+ memory cells was produced by siplizumab.

CDR1 is MNHEY, CDR2 SMNVEV, per germline (reference sequence). V lost 6 bases to trimming and J lost 0 bases, with 12 bases between them. This CDR3 comprises 15 residues. TCRdb's copy holds only in-frame clones and misses some; the assay was immunoSEQ multiplex PCR. The data show under 130,000 clones, approximately 94% seen once. The source of this sequence is a human donor in good health. Sequenced input: CD4+ T cells sorted from blood. V and J are TRBV27 and TRBJ1-5, with D perhaps TRBD1 (6 bases). Here the CDR3 DNA reads TGTGCCAGCAGACCAGGGGACTATAGCAATCAGCCCCAGCATTTT. Protein product: CASRPGDYSNQPQHF.